Reported below is one TCR beta chain. These data originate in a study of shared clonotypes between healthy human individuals. The CDR3 runs to 14 residues. V was cut by 8 bases and J by 3 bases, with 14 bases left in between. CDR1 is SGDLS and CDR2 is YYNGEE in the germline V gene. Naive CD8 cells lacked CD45RO, underwent positive selection for CCR7 and left out terminally differentiated effector memory CD45RA+ cells. Produced via immunoSEQ multiplex PCR; TCRdb's table is partial and in-frame only. Of 1.5 million to 2.5 million clones listed, approximately 95% are singletons. This sequence originates from a man younger than 35 in good health. V is TRBV9 and J is TRBJ2-2; D possibly uses TRBD1 or TRBD2 (6 bases each). Input material: naive CD8+ T cells sorted from blood. The chain's CDR3 is CASSLGGHTGELFF. The CDR3 bases are TGTGCCAGTTCGTTGGGGGGCCACACCGGGGAGCTGTTTTTT.